The rows below give T cell receptor beta chains drawn from one sample of a study of T-cell memory formation after mild COVID-19. TCRdb independently ran MiXCR on the 5' RACE reads; one entry per CDR3 protein. The sample includes about 250,000 distinct CDR3 sequences, more than 15% of them seen just once. Sequenced: PBMCs or a T cell subset sorted from them (not recorded which). Every receptor here comes from a man aged 18 to 30 who had mild COVID-19 (a few samples of this study predate the infection). Cell type and time point are not known. CDR3s include the opening cysteine and the closing phenylalanine or tryptophan. Each record gives: D gene, clone size, V gene, J gene, CDR3 DNA, CDR3 protein. The D gene is left open where the match is weak. Clone size is not always given. Where it is, it says once, few, many or a class for expanded clones.

.	few	TRBV5-1	TRBJ1-3	TGCGCCAGCAGCTTGAACCCACATACTGGAAACACCATATATTTT	CASSLNPHTGNTIYF
.	few	TRBV7-8	TRBJ2-3	TGTGCCAGCAGCTTAGGCAGGGATGAGGATACGCAGTATTTT	CASSLGRDEDTQYF
TRBD1	.	TRBV7-2	TRBJ2-5	TGTGCCAGCAGCTTAGGGACAGGGCCCGGGAGGACCCAGTACTTC	CASSLGTGPGRTQYF
TRBD1	.	TRBV7-9	TRBJ1-5	TGTGCCAGCAGCTTAGAGGGTCGAGACAGGGCCAATCAGCCCCAGCATTTT	CASSLEGRDRANQPQHF
TRBD2	few	TRBV6-2/TRBV6-3	TRBJ2-4	TGTGCCAGCCGTCAGACCGGCCTAGCGGGGGGCCTTCTAGCCAAAAACATTCAGTACTTC	CASRQTGLAGGLLAKNIQYF
.	.	TRBV20-1	TRBJ1-2	TGCAGTGCTAGAGGTATTCGTAATAACTATGGCTACACCTTC	CSARGIRNNYGYTF
.	few	TRBV5-1	TRBJ2-7	TGCGCCAGCAGCTTGGACTACGAGCAGTACTTC	CASSLDYEQYF
TRBD1	few	TRBV6-6	TRBJ1-5	TGTGCCAGCCGAAATAGGGGACAGCGAGATCAGCCCCAGCATTTT	CASRNRGQRDQPQHF
.	.	TRBV28	TRBJ1-5	TGTGCCAGCAGACCGACAGCCAATCAGCCCCAGCATTTT	CASRPTANQPQHF
TRBD2	few	TRBV5-1	TRBJ2-7	TGCGCCAGCAGCACTCTAGCGGGGGGTTCCTACGAGCAGTACTTC	CASSTLAGGSYEQYF
.	.	TRBV7-6	TRBJ1-1	TGTGCCAGCAGCCGAGGAAGTTTTGGCACTGAAGCTTTCTTT	CASSRGSFGTEAFF
.	few	TRBV6-2/TRBV6-3	TRBJ1-2	TGTGCCAGCACAATCCCGGGGATCAACTATGGCTACACCTTC	CASTIPGINYGYTF
TRBD1	few	TRBV6-1	TRBJ1-3	TGTGCCAGCGGAGGGGGCCTCCCTGGAAACACCATATATTTT	CASGGGLPGNTIYF
TRBD1	.	TRBV7-2	TRBJ1-2	TGTGCCAGCAGCTTATCGGGGGGACAGAGACACTATGGCTACACCTTC	CASSLSGGQRHYGYTF
.	few	TRBV5-1	TRBJ2-7	TGCGCCAGCAAACAGGGACTATCCCCCTCCTACGAGCAGTACTTC	CASKQGLSPSYEQYF
TRBD1	.	TRBV12-3/TRBV12-4	TRBJ1-6	TGTGCCAGCAGTCCCCCGCGGACAGGACTCATGAGCTCCTATAATTCACCCCTCCACTTT	CASSPPRTGLMSSYNSPLHF
.	.	TRBV9	TRBJ2-3	TGTGCCAGCAGCGTACTAACGACAGATACGCAGTATTTT	CASSVLTTDTQYF
.	few	TRBV29-1	TRBJ2-1	TGCAGCGTTGATCCGGGGGCCTATCGGTATAATGAGCAGTTCTTC	CSVDPGAYRYNEQFF
TRBD1	.	TRBV24-1	TRBJ2-1	TGTGCCACCAGTGATCGCCCCGGGACAGGGGTCTACAATGAGCAGTTCTTC	CATSDRPGTGVYNEQFF
.	.	TRBV6-2/TRBV6-3	TRBJ1-1	TGTGCCAGCAGTTCAAGTTACACTGAAGCTTTCTTT	CASSSSYTEAFF
TRBD1	.	TRBV7-8	TRBJ2-1	TGTGCCAGCAGCACCACTAGACAGGGTTACAATGAGCAGTTCTTC	CASSTTRQGYNEQFF
.	.	TRBV5-1	TRBJ2-1	TGCGCCAGCAGCTTGGATGAGGGGGCCTACAATGAGCAGTTCTTC	CASSLDEGAYNEQFF
.	.	TRBV2	TRBJ1-4	TGTGCCAGCAGTCTTAGCCGTGAAAAACTGTTTTTT	CASSLSREKLFF
TRBD2	few	TRBV9	TRBJ2-2	TGTGCCAGCAGCTCGAGCGGGGTCCCGAACACCGGGGAGCTGTTTTTT	CASSSSGVPNTGELFF
.	few	TRBV5-4	TRBJ2-5	TGTGCCAGCAGCGGCAAGGACCAAGAGACCCAGTACTTC	CASSGKDQETQYF
.	few	TRBV12-5	TRBJ2-5	TGTGCTAGTGGTTTGGGACCAACAGGGCCGAAGTACTTC	CASGLGPTGPKYF
TRBD1	few	TRBV5-1	TRBJ1-1	TGCGCCAGCAGCTGGACAGGGGGGGACGCTGAAGCTTTCTTT	CASSWTGGDAEAFF
TRBD2	.	TRBV27	TRBJ2-1	TGTGCCAGCACCTCCCTAGCGGGGGGCGACAATGAGCAGTTCTTC	CASTSLAGGDNEQFF
TRBD1	few	TRBV28	TRBJ1-4	TGTGCCAGCAGTCCGGGACAGGGAGATGGAAAACTGTTTTTT	CASSPGQGDGKLFF
.	.	TRBV12-3/TRBV12-4	TRBJ1-2	TGTGCCAGCAGTTTGTCGGGTCAGGGCTACACCTTC	CASSLSGQGYTF
.	.	TRBV5-1	TRBJ1-2	TGCGCCAGCAGTTTCGGGTCCTCTAACCCAGGCTACACCTTC	CASSFGSSNPGYTF
.	.	TRBV20-1	TRBJ2-3	TGCAGTGCAAACCGGGACTCTGGCACAGATACGCAGTATTTT	CSANRDSGTDTQYF
TRBD1	.	TRBV4-3	TRBJ1-1	TGCGCCAGCAGCCAGGACAGGGCTCACGCCGGTGAAGCTTTCTTT	CASSQDRAHAGEAFF
.	.	TRBV6-1	TRBJ2-6	TGTGCCAGCAGGCCGGGACGTAGTAACCATGGGGCCAACGTCCTGACTTTC	CASRPGRSNHGANVLTF
TRBD1	few	TRBV6-6	TRBJ2-7	TGTGCCAGCAGTTACTCTGGACAGGGGGGGTACGAGCAGTACTTC	CASSYSGQGGYEQYF
TRBD2	few	TRBV6-2/TRBV6-3	TRBJ2-7	TGTGCCAGCAGTAAAGCGGGGACCTACGAGCAGTACTTC	CASSKAGTYEQYF
.	.	TRBV20-1	TRBJ1-2	TGCAGTGCCCGCCACCACCCGGGACGGCCAGGGGATGGCTACACCTTC	CSARHHPGRPGDGYTF